The TCR beta chain under discussion was sequenced for a study of control samples from healthy donors and cancer patients. The data were produced by immunoSEQ multiplex PCR, yet TCRdb's version contains in-frame clones alone and is incomplete. The sample shows about 160,000 clones, about 94% of them seen only once. Trimming pared 2 bases from V and 1 base from J, leaving 12 bases between. CDR3 size: 15 residues. Germline CDR1 reads SGHRS; CDR2 reads YFSETQ. V usage is TRBV5-1 and J usage is TRBJ1-1; D ambiguous. Sequencing was carried out using PBMCs. This sequence was found in a man aged 60 to 69 with colorectal cancer. Here the CDR3 DNA reads TGCGCCAGCAGCTTAGGATCTTCGGCGAACACTGAAGCTTTCTTT. It yields the protein CASSLGSSANTEAFF.